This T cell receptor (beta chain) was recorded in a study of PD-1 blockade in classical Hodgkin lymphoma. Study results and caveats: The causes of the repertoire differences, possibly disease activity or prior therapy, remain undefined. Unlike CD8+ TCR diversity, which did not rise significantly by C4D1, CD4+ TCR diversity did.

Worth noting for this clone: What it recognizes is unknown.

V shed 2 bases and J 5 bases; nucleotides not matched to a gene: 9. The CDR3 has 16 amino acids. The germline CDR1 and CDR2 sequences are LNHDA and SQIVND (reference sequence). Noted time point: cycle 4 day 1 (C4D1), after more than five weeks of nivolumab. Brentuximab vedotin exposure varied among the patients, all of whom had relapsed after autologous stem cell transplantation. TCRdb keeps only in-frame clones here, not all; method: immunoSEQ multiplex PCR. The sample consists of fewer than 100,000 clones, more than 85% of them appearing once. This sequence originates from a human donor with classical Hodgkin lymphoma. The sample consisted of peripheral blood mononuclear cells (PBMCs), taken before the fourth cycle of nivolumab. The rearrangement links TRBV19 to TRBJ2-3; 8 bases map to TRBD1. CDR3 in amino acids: CASSISSGRGRDTQYF. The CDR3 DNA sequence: TGTGCCAGTAGTATATCCTCGGGCAGGGGGCGAGATACGCAGTATTTT.